This TCR beta chain was recorded in a study of cytomegalovirus exposure and HLA in healthy donors. The PCR used 60 Vbeta and 13 Jbeta primers. Clones were read by immunoSEQ multiplex PCR, and TCRdb kept only the in-frame ones, dropping some. The sample holds more than 110,000 clones, about 8.9% seen once. The V and J ends lost 4 bases and 8 bases respectively, with 14 bases between them. The length of the CDR3 is 13 residues. Germline CDR1 SNHLY, CDR2 FYNNEI. This clone has a handful of counts. The clonotype was recovered from a man between 45 and 60 years old in good health and CMV-seronegative. The specimen sequenced was PBMCs. The V gene is TRBV2, the J gene TRBJ1-1; D is uncertain. The DNA of the CDR3 is TGTGCCAGCAGTGCGACTGCCGGGGTCGAAGCTTTCTTT. Amino acids: CASSATAGVEAFF.